Each of the 29 T cell receptor beta chains below was sequenced from the same sample in a study of T cell responses to AZD1222 COVID-19 vaccine. TCRdb's table, derived via immunoSEQ multiplex PCR, lists solely in-frame clones and lacks some. The top ten clones hold about 50% of a sample with around 30,000 clones, roughly nine tenths of them seen once. Sequenced material: peripheral blood, taken on day 0 of AZD1222 vaccination. These receptors were taken from an adult in good health.

The count of this clone is one. This chain uses TRBV6-5 with TRBJ1-1; no reliable D call. Germline V lookup: CDR1 MNHEY, CDR2 SVGAGI. V lost 7 bases to trimming and J lost 10 bases, with 16 bases between them. This CDR3 is 12 amino acids long. The CDR3: CASTDRGVAAFF. In DNA, the CDR3 is TGTGCCAGCACCGACCGCGGGGTTGCAGCTTTCTTT.

The genes are TRBV7-2 and TRBJ2-1; 11 bases match TRBD1. Germline values: CDR1 SGHTA, CDR2 FQGNSA. J lost 4 bases, V lost 1 base, and 6 bases had no gene match. This CDR3 has 17 residues. CDR3 in amino acids: CASSLVGTGGAYNEQFF. The DNA for the CDR3 is TGTGCCAGCAGCTTAGTAGGGACAGGGGGTGCTTACAATGAGCAGTTCTTC.

This chain uses TRBV27 with TRBJ1-6, with D perhaps TRBD1 (5 bases). V was trimmed by 6 bases and J by 6 bases, leaving 15 bases between them. CDR1 is MNHEY and CDR2 is SMNVEV in the germline V gene (reference sequence). This CDR3 spans 15 amino acids. The CDR3 sequence is CASRKQTAINSPLHF. DNA for the CDR3: TGTGCCAGCAGGAAGCAGACAGCTATTAATTCACCCCTCCACTTT.

This sequence joins TRBV10-3 and TRBJ1-2; the D is unclear. The V and J ends lost 0 bases and 5 bases respectively, with 4 bases between them. The CDR3 extends over 12 amino acids. Per the germline V gene, CDR1 is ENHRY and CDR2 is SYGVKD. The CDR3 is CAISESTYGYTF. The CDR3 coding sequence is TGTGCCATCAGTGAGTCGACGTATGGCTACACCTTC.

The chain combines TRBV9 with TRBJ2-1; 11 nucleotides line up with TRBD2. Germline assignment: CDR1 SGDLS and CDR2 YYNGEE. The CDR3 loop spans 15 amino acids. V shed 0 bases and J 8 bases; nucleotides not matched to a gene: 4. CDR3 sequence reads: CASSVAPSGGHEQFF. CDR3 DNA sequence: TGTGCCAGCAGCGTAGCCCCTAGCGGGGGGCATGAGCAGTTCTTC. Drawing the rest from reference TRBV9 and TRBJ2-1, the complete variable domain is DSGVTQTPKHLITATGQRVTLRCSPRSGDLSVYWYQQSLDQGLQFLIQYYNGEERAKGNILERFSAQQFPDLHSELNLSSLELGDSALYFCASSVAPSGGHEQFFGPGTRLTVL.

The J gene is TRBJ2-3, the V gene TRBV4-1; TRBD2 aligns across 12 bases. Looked up from germline, CDR1 is MGHRA and CDR2 is YSYEKL. The CDR3 sequence is 17 residues long. After removal of 4 bases from V and 2 bases from J, the junction contained 7 bases not matched to a gene. This CDR3 is CASSPRSSGGATDTQYF. The CDR3 DNA reads TGCGCCAGCAGCCCCCGTTCTAGCGGGGGGGCCACAGATACGCAGTATTTT.

This clone was detected once. The J gene is TRBJ1-4, the V gene TRBV27; D possibly corresponds to TRBD1 (5 bases). Trimming took 2 bases from V and 8 from J, leaving 15 bases between them. The CDR3 runs 15 residues. Germline lookup yields CDR1 MNHEY and CDR2 SMNVEV (reference sequence). The DNA of the CDR3 is TGTGCCAGCAGTTTAAGGTCCGCCAAGGGGGAAAAACTGTTTTTT. Its translation: CASSLRSAKGEKLFF.

This clone was seen a few times. V is TRBV6-5 and J is TRBJ1-1; D unresolved. V was clipped by 2 bases and J by 10 bases, with 14 bases between them. Germline V gives CDR1 MNHEY, CDR2 SVGAGI. CDR3 size: 13 residues. Here the CDR3 reads CASSYQQYAGAFF. In DNA, the CDR3 is TGTGCCAGCAGTTACCAACAATATGCGGGAGCTTTCTTT.

The chain recombines TRBV6-5 with TRBJ2-1; D gene ambiguous. Trimming removed 6 bases at V and 4 bases at J, with 13 bases between. The germline gives CDR1 MNHEY, CDR2 SVGAGI. CDR3 length: 14 amino acids. As DNA, the CDR3 is TGTGCCAGCAGCCTCAACCACGGTTACAATGAGCAGTTCTTC. This codes for CASSLNHGYNEQFF.

The chain joins TRBV10-2 to TRBJ2-7; 7 nucleotides align to TRBD2. The trim removed 7 bases at V and 3 bases at J, leaving 9 bases unmatched. The CDR3 has 14 amino acids. CDR1 WSHSY and CDR2 SAAADI come from the germline V gene. CDR3 in amino acids: CASKLGAGIYEQYF. CDR3 bases: TGCGCCAGCAAGTTGGGAGCGGGGATCTACGAGCAGTACTTC.

The chain combines TRBV11-2 with TRBJ2-5; D is perhaps TRBD1 or TRBD2 (5 bases each). Trimming cost V 0 bases and J 2 bases, with 16 bases left between them. This CDR3 spans 17 amino acids. The V gene's germline CDR1 is SGHAT and CDR2 FQNNGV. The CDR3 nucleotides are TGTGCCAGCAGCTTAGAAATAAGAGGGGCTTCTCAAGAGACCCAGTACTTC. Translated: CASSLEIRGASQETQYF.

By share, this clone ranks as hyperexpanded. The J gene is TRBJ1-3, the V gene TRBV4-3; 10 nucleotides line up with TRBD1. Germline lookup yields CDR1 LGHNA and CDR2 YSLEER. The V and J ends lost 3 bases and 1 base, in that order; junction bases with no gene match: 6. This CDR3 has 17 amino acids. The chain's CDR3 is CASSQRTGGRSGNTIYF. CDR3 DNA: TGCGCCAGCAGCCAGCGGACAGGGGGAAGATCTGGAAACACCATATATTTT.

This clone was detected only once. The gene calls are TRBV7-2 and TRBJ1-6, with D unclear. Germline CDR1 SGHTA, CDR2 FQGNSA. CDR3 length: 13 amino acids. V gave up 1 base and J gave up 8 bases, with 6 bases separating them. The CDR3 region has the DNA TGTGCCAGCAGCTTAGTACGCCATTCACCCCTCCACTTT. It is translated as CASSLVRHSPLHF.

The rearrangement uses TRBV20-1 and TRBJ1-4; TRBD1 agrees at 9 bases. Per the germline V gene, CDR1 is DFQATT and CDR2 is SNEGSKA (reference sequence). V dropped 3 bases and J dropped 1; count of bases not matched to a gene: 3. The CDR3 length is 15 residues. The CDR3 sequence: CSASLGQGTNEKLFF. CDR3 nucleotide sequence: TGCAGTGCTAGTTTGGGACAGGGAACTAATGAAAAACTGTTTTTT.

The chain joins TRBV6-2 or TRBV6-3 to TRBJ1-1, with a tentative D call TRBD1 (5 bases). V lost 2 bases and J 8 bases, leaving 15 bases between the germline ends. CDR3 length equals 14 residues. Germline CDR1 reads MNHEY; CDR2 reads SVGEGT. CDR3 nucleotide sequence: TGTGCCAGCAGTTACAGTAGGGGCATATCCGAAGCTTTCTTT. Protein: CASSYSRGISEAFF.

The table lists this clone with a count of one. This chain joins TRBV19 and TRBJ1-1; D may be TRBD1 (6 bases). There are 14 residues in the CDR3. Germline V gene data show CDR1 as LNHDA and CDR2 as SQIVND (reference sequence). V was trimmed by 5 bases and J by 2 bases, leaving 12 bases between them. For the CDR3, the DNA is TGTGCCAGTAGTCCAGGGGATCGCAACACTGAAGCTTTCTTT. Residues: CASSPGDRNTEAFF.

The chain links TRBV9 to TRBJ2-2; TRBD2 agrees at 9 bases. The germline V gene has CDR1 SGDLS and CDR2 YYNGEE. Unmatched junction bases numbered 6, after V lost 0 bases and J lost 0 bases. This CDR3 is built from 18 residues. As DNA, the CDR3 is TGTGCCAGCAGCGTAGGGGTAGCGGGGGCGGCGAACACCGGGGAGCTGTTTTTT. It yields the protein CASSVGVAGAANTGELFF.

The rearrangement joins TRBV18 to TRBJ1-3; no clear D. The germline V gene has CDR1 KGHSH and CDR2 LQKENI. Trimming shortened V by 5 bases and J by 2 bases, and 7 bases separated the two germline ends. The CDR3 totals 13 residues. The CDR3 nucleotides are TGTGCCAGCTCAAGTGGGACTGGAAACACCATATATTTT. Its translation is CASSSGTGNTIYF.

The chain has TRBV19 and TRBJ2-2; D is unclear. CDR3 length: 15 amino acids. V shed 5 bases and J shed 6 bases, with 16 bases lying between them. Germline V gene lookup returns CDR1 LNHDA and CDR2 SQIVND (reference sequence). The CDR3 DNA sequence: TGTGCCAGTAGTGTCCGGACGTCCTACCCCGGGGAGCTGTTTTTT. Translation gives CASSVRTSYPGELFF.

A single count supports this clone. This chain links TRBV19 with TRBJ2-7; D is undetermined. V was clipped by 1 base and J by 3 bases, with 10 bases between them. The CDR3 sequence is 14 residues long. CDR1 and CDR2 (germline): LNHDA, SQIVND (reference sequence). CDR3 coding DNA: TGTGCCAGTAGTATAGGAGGCACCTTCTACGAGCAGTACTTC. Its protein product is CASSIGGTFYEQYF. Full variable domain (remainder filled in from reference TRBV19 and TRBJ2-7): DGGITQSPKYLFRKEGQNVTLSCEQNLNHDAMYWYRQDPGQGLRLIYYSQIVNDFQKGDIAEGYSVSREKKESFPLTVTSAQKNPTAFYLCASSIGGTFYEQYFGPGTRLTVT.

This rearrangement joins TRBV19 to TRBJ1-2; D remains unclear. Germline assignment: CDR1 LNHDA and CDR2 SQIVND (reference sequence). This CDR3 has 12 amino acids. V was trimmed by 7 bases and J by 8 bases, leaving 14 bases between them. The CDR3 DNA sequence: TGTGCCAGTACTCACACCACCCGGGGCTACACCTTC. Its protein product is CASTHTTRGYTF. Together with reference TRBV19 and TRBJ1-2, the CDR3 gives the full variable domain: DGGITQSPKYLFRKEGQNVTLSCEQNLNHDAMYWYRQDPGQGLRLIYYSQIVNDFQKGDIAEGYSVSREKKESFPLTVTSAQKNPTAFYLCASTHTTRGYTFGSGTRLTVV.

The chain joins TRBV7-2 to TRBJ2-7, with 8 bases aligning to TRBD2. The length of the CDR3 is 15 residues. V shed 3 bases and J 0 bases; nucleotides not matched to a gene: 4. CDR1 and CDR2 from the germline V gene are SGHTA and FQGNSA. CDR3 DNA sequence: TGTGCCAGCAGCTTTGCCAGCGGGAGCTCCTACGAGCAGTACTTC. Translated: CASSFASGSSYEQYF.

The chain recombines TRBV30 with TRBJ1-1; D is undetermined. Trimming removed 4 bases at V and 1 base at J, with 19 bases between. The CDR3 has 16 residues. The V gene's germline CDR1 is GTSNPN and CDR2 SVGIG (reference sequence). CDR3 sequence: CAWIKGRIDGNTEAFF. CDR3 sequence (DNA): TGTGCCTGGATAAAGGGAAGGATCGATGGGAACACTGAAGCTTTCTTT.

The chain links TRBV5-1 to TRBJ1-2; the D gene is possibly TRBD1 (5 bases). The V gene lost 4 bases and the J gene lost 0 bases, with 13 bases spanning the gap. The CDR3 runs 15 residues. In germline, CDR1 is SGHRS, CDR2 YFSETQ. In DNA form, the CDR3 reads TGCGCCAGCAGCGAAACAGGCGAAGCTAACTATGGCTACACCTTC. This translates into CASSETGEANYGYTF.

V usage is TRBV9 and J usage is TRBJ2-5, with D possibly matching TRBD2 (7 bases). The CDR3 sequence is 15 residues long. The germline V gene encodes CDR1 SGDLS and CDR2 YYNGEE. V shed 3 bases and J shed 5 bases, with 17 bases lying between them. Written as DNA, the CDR3 is TGTGCCAGCAGCGCCGCTGTAGGGGGGGTTGAGACCCAGTACTTC. This translates into CASSAAVGGVETQYF.

The chain has TRBV7-9 and TRBJ2-3; D gene ambiguous. The length of the CDR3 is 16 residues. Germline V gene lookup returns CDR1 SEHNR and CDR2 FQNEAQ (reference sequence). V was pared by 0 bases and J by 4 bases, with 14 bases between. The CDR3 DNA reads TGTGCCAGCAGCTTAGCCCCCGCCCTGGGGTCAGATACGCAGTATTTT. Translating gives CASSLAPALGSDTQYF.

This clone was recorded once. The J gene is TRBJ2-6, the V gene TRBV5-1; possibly TRBD2 for D (6 bases). Looked up from germline, CDR1 is SGHRS and CDR2 is YFSETQ. The CDR3 has 14 residues. Between the trimmed V and J ends, which lost 3 bases and 3 bases, there was a span of 7 bases. CDR3 DNA: TGCGCCAGCAGCTCGCGGGGTGGGGCCAACGTCCTGACTTTC. Protein product: CASSSRGGANVLTF. Full variable domain (missing parts from reference TRBV5-1 and TRBJ2-6): KAGVTQTPRYLIKTRGQQVTLSCSPISGHRSVSWYQQTPGQGLQFLFEYFSETQRNKGNFPGRFSGRQFSNSRSEMNVSTLELGDSALYLCASSSRGGANVLTFGAGSRLTVL.

The V and J genes are TRBV9 and TRBJ2-5, with D possibly being TRBD2 (5 bases). This CDR3 has 13 amino acids. V lost 0 bases, J lost 3 bases, and 6 bases lay in between. Germline lookup yields CDR1 SGDLS and CDR2 YYNGEE. The CDR3 sequence is CASSVDGEETQYF. As DNA, the CDR3 is TGTGCCAGCAGCGTAGACGGGGAAGAGACCCAGTACTTC.

The sample holds a few counts of this clone. The V gene is TRBV5-1, the J gene TRBJ2-7; 7 bases match TRBD1. The CDR3 totals 15 residues. Germline assignment: CDR1 SGHRS and CDR2 YFSETQ. Trimming cost V 4 bases and J 2 bases; bases outside gene matches: 9. In nucleotides, the CDR3 is TGCGCCAGCAGCATTGACACGGGACAGACCTACGAGCAGTACTTC. Protein product: CASSIDTGQTYEQYF.